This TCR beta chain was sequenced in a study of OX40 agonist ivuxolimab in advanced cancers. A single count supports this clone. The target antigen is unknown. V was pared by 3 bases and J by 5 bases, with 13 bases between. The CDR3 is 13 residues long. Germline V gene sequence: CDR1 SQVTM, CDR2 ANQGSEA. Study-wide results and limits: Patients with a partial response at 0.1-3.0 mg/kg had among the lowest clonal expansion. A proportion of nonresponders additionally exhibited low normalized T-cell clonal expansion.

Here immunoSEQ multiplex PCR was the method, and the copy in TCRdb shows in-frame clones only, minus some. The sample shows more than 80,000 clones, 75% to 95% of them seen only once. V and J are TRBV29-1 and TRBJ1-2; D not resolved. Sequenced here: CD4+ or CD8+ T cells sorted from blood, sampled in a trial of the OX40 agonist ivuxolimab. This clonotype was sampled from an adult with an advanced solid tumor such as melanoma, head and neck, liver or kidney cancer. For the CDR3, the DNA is TGCAGCGTTGATACTGGCCAGGAGTATGGCTACACCTTC. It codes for CSVDTGQEYGYTF.